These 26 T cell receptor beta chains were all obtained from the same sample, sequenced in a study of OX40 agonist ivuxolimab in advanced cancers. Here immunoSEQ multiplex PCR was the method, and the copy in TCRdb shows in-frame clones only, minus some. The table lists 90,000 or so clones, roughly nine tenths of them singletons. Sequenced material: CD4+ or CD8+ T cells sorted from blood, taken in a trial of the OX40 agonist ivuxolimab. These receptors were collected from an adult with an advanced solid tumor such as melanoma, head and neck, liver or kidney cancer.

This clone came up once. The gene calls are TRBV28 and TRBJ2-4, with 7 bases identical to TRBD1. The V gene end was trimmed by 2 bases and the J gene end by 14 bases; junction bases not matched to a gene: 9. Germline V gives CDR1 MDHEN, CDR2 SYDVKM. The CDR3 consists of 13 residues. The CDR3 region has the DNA TGTGCCAGCAGTTTACACACAGGGGCCGGGGAGTACTTC. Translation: CASSLHTGAGEYF.

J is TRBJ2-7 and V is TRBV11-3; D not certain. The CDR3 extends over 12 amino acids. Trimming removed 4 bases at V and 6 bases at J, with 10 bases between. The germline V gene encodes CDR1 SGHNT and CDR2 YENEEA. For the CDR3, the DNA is TGTGCCAGCAGCTCCCTTAATCCCGAGCAGTACTTC. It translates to CASSSLNPEQYF.

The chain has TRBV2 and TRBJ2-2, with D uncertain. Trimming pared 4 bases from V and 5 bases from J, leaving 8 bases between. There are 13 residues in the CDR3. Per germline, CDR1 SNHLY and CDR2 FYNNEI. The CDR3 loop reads CASSAWETGELFF. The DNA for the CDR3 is TGTGCCAGCAGTGCATGGGAAACCGGGGAGCTGTTTTTT. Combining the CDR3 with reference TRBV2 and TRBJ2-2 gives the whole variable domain EPEVTQTPSHQVTQMGQEVILRCVPISNHLYFYWYRQILGQKVEFLVSFYNNEISEKSEIFDDQFSVERPDGSNFTLKIRSTKLEDSAMYFCASSAWETGELFFGEGSRLTVL.

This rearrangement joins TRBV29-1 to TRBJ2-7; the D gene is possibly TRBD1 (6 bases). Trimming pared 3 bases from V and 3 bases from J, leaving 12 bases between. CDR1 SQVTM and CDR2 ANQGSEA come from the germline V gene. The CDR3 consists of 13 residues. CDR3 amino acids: CSVEGQGYYEQYF. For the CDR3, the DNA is TGCAGCGTTGAGGGACAAGGGTACTACGAGCAGTACTTC.

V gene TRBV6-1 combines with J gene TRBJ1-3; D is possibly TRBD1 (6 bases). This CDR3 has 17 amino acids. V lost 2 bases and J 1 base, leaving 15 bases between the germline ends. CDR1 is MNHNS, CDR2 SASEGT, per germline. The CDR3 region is CASSETHGGLSGNTIYF. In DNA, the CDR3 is TGTGCCAGCAGTGAAACTCACGGGGGGCTGTCTGGAAACACCATATATTTT.

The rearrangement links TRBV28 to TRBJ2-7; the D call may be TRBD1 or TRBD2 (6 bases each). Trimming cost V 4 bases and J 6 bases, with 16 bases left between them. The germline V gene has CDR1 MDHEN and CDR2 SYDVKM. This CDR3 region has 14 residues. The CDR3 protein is CASSSGSLRGEQYF. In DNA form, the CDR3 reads TGTGCCAGCAGTTCCGGGAGCCTCAGGGGCGAGCAGTACTTC.

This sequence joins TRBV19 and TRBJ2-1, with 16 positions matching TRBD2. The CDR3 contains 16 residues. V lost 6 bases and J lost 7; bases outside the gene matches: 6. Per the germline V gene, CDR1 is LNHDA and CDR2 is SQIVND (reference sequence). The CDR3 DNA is TGTGCCAGTAGCCGGGGACTAGCGGGAGGGATGAATGAGCAGTTCTTC. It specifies CASSRGLAGGMNEQFF. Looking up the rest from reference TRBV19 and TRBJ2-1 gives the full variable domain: DGGITQSPKYLFRKEGQNVTLSCEQNLNHDAMYWYRQDPGQGLRLIYYSQIVNDFQKGDIAEGYSVSREKKESFPLTVTSAQKNPTAFYLCASSRGLAGGMNEQFFGPGTRLTVL.

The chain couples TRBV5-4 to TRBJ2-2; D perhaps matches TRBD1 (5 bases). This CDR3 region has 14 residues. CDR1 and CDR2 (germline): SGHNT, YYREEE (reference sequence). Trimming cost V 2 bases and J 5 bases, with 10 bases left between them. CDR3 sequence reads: CASSFPGQTGELFF. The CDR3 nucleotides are TGTGCCAGCAGCTTTCCAGGGCAAACCGGGGAGCTGTTTTTT.

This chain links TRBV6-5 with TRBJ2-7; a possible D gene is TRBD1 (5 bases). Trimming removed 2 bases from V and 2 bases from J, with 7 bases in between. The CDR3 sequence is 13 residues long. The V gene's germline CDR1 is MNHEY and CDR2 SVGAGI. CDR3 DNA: TGTGCCAGCAGTTACCACAGGACCTACGAGCAGTACTTC. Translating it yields CASSYHRTYEQYF.

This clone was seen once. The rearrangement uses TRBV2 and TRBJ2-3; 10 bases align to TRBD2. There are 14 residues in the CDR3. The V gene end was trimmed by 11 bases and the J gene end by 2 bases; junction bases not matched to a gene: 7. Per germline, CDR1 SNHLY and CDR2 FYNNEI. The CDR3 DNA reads TGTGCCGGAAGACTAGCGGGTCTCACAGATACGCAGTATTTT. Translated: CAGRLAGLTDTQYF.

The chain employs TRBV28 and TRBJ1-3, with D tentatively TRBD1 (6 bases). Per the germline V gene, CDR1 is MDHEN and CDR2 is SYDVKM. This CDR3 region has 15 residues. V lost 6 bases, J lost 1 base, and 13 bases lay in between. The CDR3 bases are TGTGCCAGCAGCCGGACAGTACTATCTGGAAACACCATATATTTT. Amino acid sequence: CASSRTVLSGNTIYF.

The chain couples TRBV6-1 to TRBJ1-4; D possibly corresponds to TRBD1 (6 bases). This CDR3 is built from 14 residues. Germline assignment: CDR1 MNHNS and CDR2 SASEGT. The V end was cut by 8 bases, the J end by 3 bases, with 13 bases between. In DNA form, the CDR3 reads TGTGCCAGCGCTGGGGGACACCCTAATGAAAAACTGTTTTTT. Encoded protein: CASAGGHPNEKLFF.

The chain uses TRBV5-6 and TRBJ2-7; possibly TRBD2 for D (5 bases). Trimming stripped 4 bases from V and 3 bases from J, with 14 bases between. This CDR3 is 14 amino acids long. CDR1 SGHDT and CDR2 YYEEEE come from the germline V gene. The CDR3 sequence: CASSRGWQNYEQYF. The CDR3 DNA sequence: TGTGCCAGCAGCCGGGGTTGGCAAAACTACGAGCAGTACTTC.

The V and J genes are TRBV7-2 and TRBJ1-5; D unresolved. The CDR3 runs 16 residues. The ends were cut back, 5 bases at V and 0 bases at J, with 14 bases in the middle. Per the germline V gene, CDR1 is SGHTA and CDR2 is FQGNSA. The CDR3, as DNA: TGTGCCAGCAGCCGCGGACTGCGCTATAGCAATCAGCCCCAGCATTTT. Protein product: CASSRGLRYSNQPQHF.

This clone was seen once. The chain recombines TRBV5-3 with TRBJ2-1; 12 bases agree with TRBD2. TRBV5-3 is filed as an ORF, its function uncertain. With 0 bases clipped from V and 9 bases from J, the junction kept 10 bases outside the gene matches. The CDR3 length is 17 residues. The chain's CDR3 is CARSLGLAGDVFSEQFF. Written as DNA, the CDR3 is TGTGCCAGAAGCTTGGGACTAGCGGGAGATGTTTTCAGTGAGCAGTTCTTC.

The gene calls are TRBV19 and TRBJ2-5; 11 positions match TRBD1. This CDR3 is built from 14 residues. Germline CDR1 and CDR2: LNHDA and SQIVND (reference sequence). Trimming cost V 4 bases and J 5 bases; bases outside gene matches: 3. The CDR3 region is CASSRTGGGETQYF. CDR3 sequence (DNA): TGTGCCAGTAGTAGGACAGGGGGCGGTGAGACCCAGTACTTC.

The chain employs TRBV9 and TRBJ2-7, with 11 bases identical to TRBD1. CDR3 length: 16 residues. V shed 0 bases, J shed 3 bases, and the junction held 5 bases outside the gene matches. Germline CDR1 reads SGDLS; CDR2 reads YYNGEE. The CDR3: CASSVGPGQGGYEQYF. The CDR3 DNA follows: TGTGCCAGCAGCGTAGGACCGGGACAGGGGGGCTACGAGCAGTACTTC.

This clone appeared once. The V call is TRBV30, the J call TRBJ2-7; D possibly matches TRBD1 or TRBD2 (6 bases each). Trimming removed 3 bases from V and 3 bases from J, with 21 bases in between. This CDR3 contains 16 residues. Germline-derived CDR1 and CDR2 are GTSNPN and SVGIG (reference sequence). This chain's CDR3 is CAWSSRGGQGFYEQYF. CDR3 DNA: TGTGCCTGGAGCTCACGTGGGGGGCAGGGTTTCTACGAGCAGTACTTC. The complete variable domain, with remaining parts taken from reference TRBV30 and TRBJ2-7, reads SQTIHQWPATLVQPVGSPLSLECTVEGTSNPNLYWYRQAAGRGLQLLFYSVGIGQISSEVPQNLSASRPQDRQFILSSKKLLLSDSGFYLCAWSSRGGQGFYEQYFGPGTRLTVT.

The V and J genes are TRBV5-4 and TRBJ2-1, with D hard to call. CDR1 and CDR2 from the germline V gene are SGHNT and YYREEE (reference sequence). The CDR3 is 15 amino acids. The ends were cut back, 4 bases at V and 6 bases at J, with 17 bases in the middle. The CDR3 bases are TGTGCCAGCAGCCTGGATGGGGTAGGTGGCAATGAGCAGTTCTTC. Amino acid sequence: CASSLDGVGGNEQFF.

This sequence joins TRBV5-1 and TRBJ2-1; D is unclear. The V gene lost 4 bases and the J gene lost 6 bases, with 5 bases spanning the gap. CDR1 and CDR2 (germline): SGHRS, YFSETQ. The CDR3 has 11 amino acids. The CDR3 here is CASSASNEQFF. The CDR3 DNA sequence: TGCGCCAGCAGCGCTAGCAATGAGCAGTTCTTC.

The CDR3 sequence is CAWAAGGSTGELFF. DNA of the CDR3: TGTGCCTGGGCGGCGGGGGGTAGCACCGGGGAGCTGTTTTTT. The chain employs TRBV30 and TRBJ2-2, with TRBD2 identical over 8 bases. The CDR3 contains 14 residues. V trimming: 5 bases; J trimming: 4 bases; junction bases outside the gene matches: 6. CDR1 is GTSNPN and CDR2 is SVGIG in the germline V gene (reference sequence).

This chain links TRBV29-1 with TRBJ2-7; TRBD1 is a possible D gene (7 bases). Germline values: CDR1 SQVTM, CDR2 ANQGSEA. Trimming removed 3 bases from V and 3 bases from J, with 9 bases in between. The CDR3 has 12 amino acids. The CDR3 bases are TGCAGCGTTGAGCAGGGGGGCTACGAGCAGTACTTC. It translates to CSVEQGGYEQYF.

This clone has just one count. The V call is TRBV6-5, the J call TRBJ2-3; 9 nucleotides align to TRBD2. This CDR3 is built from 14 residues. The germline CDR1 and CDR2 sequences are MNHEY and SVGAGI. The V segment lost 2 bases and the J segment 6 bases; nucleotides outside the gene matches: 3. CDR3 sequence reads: CASSYGSGSDTQYF. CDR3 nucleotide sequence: TGTGCCAGCAGTTACGGTAGCGGGAGTGATACGCAGTATTTT.

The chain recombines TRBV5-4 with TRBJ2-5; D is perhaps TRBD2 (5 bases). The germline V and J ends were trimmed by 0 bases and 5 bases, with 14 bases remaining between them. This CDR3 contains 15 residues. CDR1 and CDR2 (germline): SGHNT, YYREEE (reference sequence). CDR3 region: CASSLEVFPGETQYF. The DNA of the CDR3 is TGTGCCAGCAGCTTGGAAGTTTTCCCGGGGGAGACCCAGTACTTC.

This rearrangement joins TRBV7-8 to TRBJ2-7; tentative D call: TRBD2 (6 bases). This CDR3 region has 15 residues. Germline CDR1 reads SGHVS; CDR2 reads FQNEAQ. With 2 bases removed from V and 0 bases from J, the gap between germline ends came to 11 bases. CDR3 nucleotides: TGTGCCAGCAGCTTACGGAGAGCGGGCTCCTACGAGCAGTACTTC. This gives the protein CASSLRRAGSYEQYF.

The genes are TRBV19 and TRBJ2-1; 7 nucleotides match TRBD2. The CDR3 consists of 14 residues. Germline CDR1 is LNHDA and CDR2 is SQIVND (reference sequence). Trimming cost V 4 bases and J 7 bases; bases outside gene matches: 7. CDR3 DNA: TGTGCCAGTAGTAGGCAGGGCGGGAGTAATGAGCAGTTCTTC. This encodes CASSRQGGSNEQFF.